This entry lists 9 T cell receptor beta chains sequenced from one sample in a study of molecular identifiers for immune sequencing clone quantification. TCRdb re-derived calls from the PCR reads in MiXCR, one entry per CDR3 protein. The profile shows about 35,000 distinct CDR3 sequences, around 18% of them singletons. Sequenced input: naive CD8+ T cells from blood, with Jurkat cell RNA spiked in. Subset specified: FACS-sorted CD8+CD4-CCR7+CD45RA+ naive T cells. The receptor source for this set is a human donor in good health. Some libraries in this study had Jurkat cell RNA spiked in.

Turning to this clonotype: A read error is possible here, since a much larger clone lies one base away. The chain links TRBV14 to TRBJ2-7; D remains unclear. CDR3 length: 13 amino acids. Germline assignment: CDR1 SGHDN and CDR2 FVKESK. Here the CDR3 reads CASGHLNSYEQYF. The CDR3 DNA is TGTGCCAGCGGCCATCTTAACAGCTACGAGCAGTACTTC. Variable domain in full (rest from reference TRBV14 and TRBJ2-7): EAGVTQFPSHSVIEKGQTVTLRCDPISGHDNLYWYRRVMGKEIKFLLHFVKESKQDESGMPNNRFLAERTGGTYSTLKVQPAELEDSGVYFCASGHLNSYEQYFGPGTRLTVT.

The DNA for the CDR3 is TGTGCCAGCAGTAGTCTAACCGAGCAGTTCTTC. Translating gives CASSSLTEQFF. This rearrangement joins TRBV7-9 to TRBJ2-1; D remains unclear. This CDR3 spans 11 amino acids. Between the trimmed V and J ends, which lost 6 bases and 10 bases, there was a span of 10 bases. Germline V gives CDR1 SEHNR, CDR2 FQNEAQ (reference sequence). The entire variable domain, with the rest obtained from reference TRBV7-9 and TRBJ2-1, is as follows: DTGVSQNPRHKITKRGQNVTFRCDPISEHNRLYWYRQTLGQGPEFLTYFQNEAQLEKSRLLSDRFSAERPKGSFSTLEIQRTEQGDSAMYLCASSSLTEQFFGPGTRLTVL.

This clonotype was observed at least ten times. The rearrangement joins TRBV4-2 to TRBJ1-6; 7 nucleotides line up with TRBD1. The germline CDR1 and CDR2 sequences are LGHNA and YNFKEQ. The CDR3 extends over 15 amino acids. Germline trimming cut 7 bases from V and 2 bases from J; bases unmatched to any gene: 5. The CDR3 loop is CASKEQGTYNSPLHF. CDR3 coding DNA: TGTGCCAGCAAGGAACAGGGGACCTATAATTCACCCCTCCACTTT.

This clonotype was seen repeatedly, ten times or more. The CDR3 nucleotides are TGTGCCAGCAGCGTAGGGGGCAGGGGGCTGAACGAGCAGTACTTC. This encodes CASSVGGRGLNEQYF. The chain employs TRBV9 and TRBJ2-7, with TRBD1 identical over 8 bases. Germline V gives CDR1 SGDLS, CDR2 YYNGEE. The CDR3 sequence is 15 residues long. J was trimmed by 5 bases and V by 0 bases; bases with no gene match: 7.

This clonotype was recorded many times. This rearrangement joins TRBV7-9 to TRBJ1-2; tentative D call: TRBD1 (5 bases). V lost 6 bases and J lost 4, with 12 bases in between. CDR3 size: 13 residues. The V gene's germline CDR1 is SEHNR and CDR2 FQNEAQ (reference sequence). The CDR3 sequence: CASSTQGIYGYTF. In nucleotides, the CDR3 is TGTGCCAGCAGTACCCAGGGAATCTATGGCTACACCTTC.

This clonotype was seen many times. The chain recombines TRBV4-1 with TRBJ2-7; 15 bases match TRBD2. Per germline, CDR1 MGHRA and CDR2 YSYEKL. V lost 3 bases and J lost 0; bases outside the gene matches: 9. CDR3 size: 19 residues. The CDR3 here is CASSQGPGLAGGISYEQYF. The CDR3 nucleotides read TGCGCCAGCAGCCAGGGACCGGGACTAGCGGGAGGAATCTCCTACGAGCAGTACTTC.

This clonotype was observed at least ten times. The chain combines TRBV5-5 with TRBJ1-5; 7 nucleotides align to TRBD1. V was clipped by 0 bases and J by 2 bases; unmatched bases: 2. This CDR3 contains 15 residues. Germline CDR1 SGHKS, CDR2 YYEKEE (reference sequence). Here the CDR3 reads CASSLGTGGNQPQHF. CDR3 in DNA: TGTGCCAGCAGCTTGGGAACAGGGGGCAATCAGCCCCAGCATTTT.

This clonotype came up many times. This sequence joins TRBV4-1 and TRBJ2-1, with 11 bases that match TRBD2. Germline values: CDR1 MGHRA, CDR2 YSYEKL. The junction had 6 bases not matched to a gene; V was cut back by 5 bases and J by 6 bases. The CDR3 runs 15 residues. The CDR3 sequence is CASSFIAGGPNEQFF. For the CDR3, the DNA is TGCGCCAGCAGCTTCATAGCGGGAGGGCCCAATGAGCAGTTCTTC.

The V and J genes are TRBV2 and TRBJ2-7; 7 nucleotides align to TRBD1. The germline V gene has CDR1 SNHLY and CDR2 FYNNEI. This CDR3 spans 13 amino acids. The J segment lost 3 bases and the V segment lost 11 bases, leaving 10 bases of the junction unmatched. In nucleotides, the CDR3 is TGTGCCCGACAGGGTCGAATGGGCTACGAGCAGTACTTC. Amino acids: CARQGRMGYEQYF.